This is a list of T cell receptor beta chains from one sample in a study of cytomegalovirus exposure and HLA in healthy donors. Method: immunoSEQ multiplex PCR; TCRdb's copy keeps in-frame clones and lacks some. Among 150,000 to 200,000 clones listed, around 79% were seen once. The specimen sequenced was PBMCs. Every receptor here comes from a male donor in good health and CMV-seropositive. CDR3s leave out the opening cysteine and the closing phenylalanine or tryptophan.

>14|TRBV5-1|TRBJ1-2
ASSRRGGEETYGYT
>13|TRBV6-1|TRBJ2-5
ASSETSGGSETQY
>11|TRBV10-2|TRBJ1-5
ASSGQNNQPQH
>12|TRBV9|TRBJ2-3
ASSVGVLTDTQY
>11|TRBV27|TRBJ2-1
ASGAANYNEQF
>13|TRBV25-1|TRBJ1-2
ASSEYPGYEGGYT
>14|TRBV11-3|TRBJ2-2
ASSLTPGQGTGELF
>12|TRBV9|TRBJ1-4
ASAKRDANEKLF
>10|TRBV6-5|TRBJ2-7
ASSDRGYEQY
>11|TRBV5-4|TRBJ2-5
ASSPGSWETQY
>12|TRBV5-6|TRBJ1-2
ASSREGQGAGYT
>11|TRBV6-5|TRBJ2-3
ASSPGSTDTQY
>14|TRBV19|TRBJ1-5
ASSILQGTGNQPQH
>12|TRBV5-1|TRBJ2-7
ASSLVLEAHEQY
>11|TRBV14|TRBJ2-7
ASSPSLTYEQY
>13|TRBV19|TRBJ1-2
ASSKGGLVFGGYT
>13|TRBV18|TRBJ2-7
ASSRQVGVLYEQY
>11|TRBV5-8|TRBJ1-5
ASSSLTGQPQH
>15|TRBV29-1|TRBJ2-1
SAAGTSGGGIGDEQF
>11|TRBV2|TRBJ2-1
ASGRTVYNEQF
>13|TRBV5-1|TRBJ2-3
ASSLRGIYTDTQY
>15|TRBV7-2|TRBJ2-1
ASSLAASGGPYNEQF
>15|TRBV6-1|TRBJ1-1
ASSEGWVGDGVTEAF
>14|TRBV4-3|TRBJ2-3
ASSQIAGGRTDTQY
>10|TRBV5-8|TRBJ2-7
VSRPGTLEQY
>13|TRBV14|TRBJ1-2
ASSQASGALYGYT
>9|TRBV6-5|TRBJ1-1
ASSRDSEAF
>11|TRBV18|TRBJ1-1
ASYPDTPSKAF
>13|TRBV6-5|TRBJ2-1
ASSYLGQEYNEQF
>13|TRBV6-5|.
ASSRDRVAGNEQY
>12|TRBV19|TRBJ1-2
ASSIVDSDYGYT
>12|TRBV4-2|TRBJ1-2
ASSQGTGLYGYT
>12|TRBV6-1|TRBJ1-2
ASSAGGRGNGYT